This record covers a single T cell receptor beta chain. This record belongs to a study of blood T cell repertoires in COVID-19. The repertoire was sequenced with immunoSEQ multiplex PCR; TCRdb's copy has only in-frame clones and lacks some. The table shows around 130,000 clones, with about 80% occurring only once. The CDR3 covers 13 residues. Germline CDR1 is SGHTA and CDR2 is FQGNSA. V was pared by 5 bases and J by 1 base, with 8 bases between. The clonotype comes from a woman aged 60 to 75 with acute or convalescent COVID-19. This chain uses TRBV7-2 with TRBJ1-2; D perhaps matches TRBD1 (5 bases). The sample comprised peripheral blood. The CDR3 sequence: CASSPGINYGYTF. DNA for the CDR3: TGTGCCAGCAGCCCAGGGATTAACTATGGCTACACCTTC.